This T cell receptor beta chain was sequenced for a study of blood T cell repertoires in COVID-19. About the study: Both acute and convalescent COVID-19 samples were obtained from the United States, Italy and Spain.

This table comes from immunoSEQ multiplex PCR, and its TCRdb copy is limited to in-frame clones, with some not included. The repertoire holds fewer than 80,000 clones, with approximately 86% as singletons. The clonotype originates from a man in his 70s with acute or convalescent COVID-19. Sequenced sample: peripheral blood.

CDR3 amino acids: CASSQFVDSTF. CDR3 DNA sequence: TGTGCCAGCAGCCAATTCGTGGACAGTACCTTC. V usage is TRBV3-1 (or the pseudogene TRBV3-2) and J usage is TRBJ1-2; D perhaps matches TRBD1 (6 bases). CDR3 length: 11 residues. Germline V lookup: CDR1 LGHDT, CDR2 YNNKEL (reference sequence). V lost 2 bases and J 14 bases, leaving 12 bases between the germline ends.